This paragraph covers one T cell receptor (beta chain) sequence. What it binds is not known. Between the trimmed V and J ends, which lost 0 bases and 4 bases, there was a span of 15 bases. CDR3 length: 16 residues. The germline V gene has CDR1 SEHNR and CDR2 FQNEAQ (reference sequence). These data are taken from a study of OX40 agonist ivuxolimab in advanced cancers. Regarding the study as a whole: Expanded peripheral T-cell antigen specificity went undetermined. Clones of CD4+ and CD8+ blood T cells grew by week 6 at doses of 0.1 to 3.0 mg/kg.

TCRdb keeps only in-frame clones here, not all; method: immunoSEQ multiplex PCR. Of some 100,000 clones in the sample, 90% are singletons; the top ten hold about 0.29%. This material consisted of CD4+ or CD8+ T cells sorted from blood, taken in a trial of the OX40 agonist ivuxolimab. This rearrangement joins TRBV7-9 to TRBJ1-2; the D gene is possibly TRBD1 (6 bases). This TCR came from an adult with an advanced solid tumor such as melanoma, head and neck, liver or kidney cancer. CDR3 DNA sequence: TGTGCCAGCAGCTTAGCGGCGGGGGCTCCTGGCTATGGCTACACCTTC. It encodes CASSLAAGAPGYGYTF.